The source of this T cell receptor beta chain is a study of spatial heterogeneity in lung cancer. The wider study: Alpha-chain sequences were consistently detected in smaller numbers than beta-chain sequences.

Time point here: sample taken at primary tumor resection. Unsorted whole RNA samples from tumor, nontumor lung or frozen PBMC were sequenced. Samples were donated by 72 untreated early-stage non-small cell lung cancer patients. Each CDR3 protein is one row after TCRdb ran MiXCR on the 5' RACE reads. The table shows fewer than 9,000 distinct CDR3 sequences, with approximately 7.8% occurring only once. Germline V gene lookup returns CDR1 MNHNS and CDR2 SASEGT. The CDR3 sequence is 13 residues long. The germline V and J ends were trimmed by 8 bases and 2 bases, with 13 bases remaining between them. This specimen was PBMCs, taken at surgery. This chain joins TRBV6-1 and TRBJ2-7; D is perhaps TRBD2 (5 bases). This sequence was found in a female donor with early-stage non-small cell lung cancer. This chain's CDR3 is CASGIAHTYEQYF. CDR3 sequence (DNA): TGTGCCAGCGGAATAGCGCATACCTACGAGCAGTACTTC.